One and the same sample provided the 30 T cell receptor beta chains below, sequenced in a study of response to subunit inactivated influenza vaccine. TCRdb ran MiXCR on the RT-PCR reads and lists one entry per CDR3 protein. The sample lists 280,000 or so distinct CDR3 sequences, around a fifth occurring once. This sample comprised PBMCs from blood, obtained around 22 months after vaccination. These receptor sequences come from a man aged 50-75 years who received an inactivated influenza vaccine.

At least ten counts were recorded for this clonotype. The chain uses TRBV20-1 and TRBJ2-2; 10 bases map to TRBD1. The germline V gene encodes CDR1 DFQATT and CDR2 SNEGSKA (reference sequence). CDR3 length: 16 amino acids. Trimming at V came to 5 bases and at J to 5 bases, leaving 11 bases not matched to a gene. The CDR3 nucleotides are TGCAGTGCTCAAACTCAACCGGGACAGGGGACCGGGGAGCTGTTTTTT. This codes for CSAQTQPGQGTGELFF.

The J gene is TRBJ1-1, the V gene TRBV5-4; 7 nucleotides match TRBD1. The V and J ends lost 1 base and 5 bases, in that order; junction bases with no gene match: 8. This CDR3 comprises 15 residues. Germline lookup yields CDR1 SGHNT and CDR2 YYREEE (reference sequence). This chain's CDR3 is CASSLKGAGGTEAFF. CDR3 nucleotides: TGTGCCAGCAGCTTGAAGGGGGCCGGTGGGACTGAAGCTTTCTTT.

This clonotype was seen more than once but under ten times. The chain carries TRBV20-1 and TRBJ1-6; D not resolved. Deletions cut 6 bases from V and 0 bases from J, with 9 bases between. This CDR3 is built from 14 residues. Germline lookup yields CDR1 DFQATT and CDR2 SNEGSKA (reference sequence). CDR3 sequence reads: CSAPAPSYNSPLHF. Written as DNA, the CDR3 is TGCAGTGCCCCCGCTCCCTCCTATAATTCACCCCTCCACTTT.

V usage is TRBV5-4 and J usage is TRBJ2-1, with 10 positions matching TRBD1. The CDR3 is made up of 15 amino acids. Trimming took 2 bases from V and 8 from J; bases not matched to a gene: 7. Germline CDR1 and CDR2: SGHNT and YYREEE (reference sequence). DNA of the CDR3: TGTGCCAGCAGCTTTAGGACAGGGGGATACGATGAGCAGTTCTTC. It is translated as CASSFRTGGYDEQFF.

This chain links TRBV14 with TRBJ2-6, with D perhaps matching TRBD2 (5 bases). Germline V gene data show CDR1 as SGHDN and CDR2 as FVKESK. V lost 1 base and J 8 bases, leaving 9 bases between the germline ends. This CDR3 region has 14 residues. The CDR3 DNA reads as TGTGCCAGCAGCCAAGGCCCGGGGACCAACGTCCTGACTTTC. Protein sequence: CASSQGPGTNVLTF.

This clonotype was picked up a small number of times. This chain uses TRBV7-2 with TRBJ1-6; 9 nucleotides align to TRBD1. This CDR3 region has 15 residues. V shed 1 base, J shed 8 bases, and the junction held 3 bases outside the gene matches. CDR1 is SGHTA, CDR2 FQGNSA, per germline. The DNA for the CDR3 is TGTGCCAGCAGCTTAGAAGGACAGGGGTATTCACCCCTCCACTTT. It yields the protein CASSLEGQGYSPLHF. The variable domain in full, with the rest retrieved from reference TRBV7-2 and TRBJ1-6, is GAGVSQSPSNKVTEKGKDVELRCDPISGHTALYWYRQSLGQGLEFLIYFQGNSAPDKSGLPSDRFSAERTGGSVSTLTIQRTQQEDSAVYLCASSLEGQGYSPLHFGNGTRLTVT.

The V call is TRBV10-3, the J call TRBJ2-1; D unresolved. The CDR3 consists of 9 residues. The ends were cut back, 8 bases at V and 6 bases at J, with 2 bases in the middle. The germline V gene has CDR1 ENHRY and CDR2 SYGVKD. CDR3 coding DNA: TGTGCCATCCTCAATGAGCAGTTCTTC. Its translation: CAILNEQFF.

In this sample, this clonotype turned up a few times. The rearrangement links TRBV7-9 to TRBJ1-5; D ambiguous. The germline V gene encodes CDR1 SEHNR and CDR2 FQNEAQ (reference sequence). V shed 1 base and J shed 10 bases, with 11 bases lying between them. The CDR3 runs to 13 residues. CDR3 DNA: TGTGCCAGCAGCTTAGAAGGTAGAGCACCCCAGCATTTT. This gives the protein CASSLEGRAPQHF.

This clonotype came up many times. The chain is built from TRBV28 and TRBJ1-1; D not resolved. This CDR3 is built from 14 residues. V gave up 5 bases and J gave up 2 bases, with 12 bases separating them. CDR1 MDHEN and CDR2 SYDVKM come from the germline V gene. CDR3 loop: CASSPRSLNTEAFF. The CDR3 region has the DNA TGTGCCAGCAGTCCGCGGTCCTTAAACACTGAAGCTTTCTTT.

The DNA of the CDR3 is TGCAGTGCCACCAACCAAGAGACCCAGTACTTC. Translating gives CSATNQETQYF. V gene TRBV20-1 combines with J gene TRBJ2-5; D ambiguous. The CDR3 covers 11 residues. Trimming took off 6 bases at V and 0 bases at J, with 5 bases between the two ends. The germline V gene encodes CDR1 DFQATT and CDR2 SNEGSKA (reference sequence).

V is TRBV28 and J is TRBJ2-1, with D tentatively TRBD2 (6 bases). Germline CDR1 and CDR2: MDHEN and SYDVKM. The V gene lost 6 bases and the J gene lost 4 bases, with 10 bases spanning the gap. This CDR3 region has 13 residues. The CDR3: CASSWGVYNEQFF. Here the CDR3 DNA reads TGTGCCAGCAGCTGGGGGGTTTACAATGAGCAGTTCTTC.

In its sample, this clonotype was seen a few times. The chain uses TRBV6-2 or TRBV6-3 and TRBJ2-1; 11 bases match TRBD2. Germline CDR1 reads MNHEY; CDR2 reads SVGEGT. The length of the CDR3 is 19 residues. V gave up 1 base and J gave up 0 bases; unmatched junction bases: 8. In DNA, the CDR3 is TGTGCCAGCAGTTACTGGCTAGCGGGAGGTCCTAGCTCCTACAATGAGCAGTTCTTC. Encoded protein: CASSYWLAGGPSSYNEQFF.

The chain is built from TRBV7-8 and TRBJ2-2, with TRBD1 identical over 8 bases. J lost 2 bases, V lost 7 bases, and 12 bases had no gene match. The CDR3 extends over 17 amino acids. The germline gives CDR1 SGHVS, CDR2 FQNEAQ. This CDR3 is CASNPRRTGLNTGELFF. CDR3 nucleotide sequence: TGTGCCAGCAACCCTAGGCGGACAGGGCTAAACACCGGGGAGCTGTTTTTT. Filled out from reference TRBV7-8 and TRBJ2-2, the complete variable domain reads GAGVSQSPRYKVAKRGQDVALRCDPISGHVSLFWYQQALGQGPEFLTYFQNEAQLDKSGLPSDRFFAERPEGSVSTLKIQRTQQEDSAVYLCASNPRRTGLNTGELFFGEGSRLTVL.

This clonotype was seen a handful of times. The chain carries TRBV29-1 and TRBJ1-2; D might be TRBD1 (5 bases). V lost 2 bases, J lost 4 bases, and 14 bases lay in between. Germline loops: CDR1 SQVTM, CDR2 ANQGSEA. The CDR3 loop spans 14 amino acids. The CDR3 reads CSVEQGGLGYGYTF. CDR3 coding DNA: TGCAGCGTTGAACAGGGCGGTCTGGGCTATGGCTACACCTTC.

This chain uses TRBV29-1 with TRBJ1-1; D call uncertain. V dropped 3 bases and J dropped 6 bases, with 8 bases sitting between them. The CDR3 is 11 amino acids. Per the germline V gene, CDR1 is SQVTM and CDR2 is ANQGSEA. CDR3 coding DNA: TGCAGCGTTGAGCCTGGAGCTGAAGCTTTCTTT. Encoded protein: CSVEPGAEAFF.

J is TRBJ1-2 and V is TRBV12-3 or TRBV12-4; 9 bases fit TRBD1. The junction had 17 bases not matched to a gene; V was cut back by 6 bases and J by 6 bases. The CDR3 spans 17 residues. The CDR3 sequence: CASSQTTQRTGEDGYTF. Written as DNA, the CDR3 is TGTGCCAGCAGCCAAACAACGCAACGGACAGGGGAGGATGGCTACACCTTC.

This clonotype occurred many times. The V and J genes are TRBV20-1 and TRBJ1-6, with 12 nucleotides matching TRBD1. In germline, CDR1 is DFQATT, CDR2 SNEGSKA (reference sequence). J gave up 17 bases and V 4 bases, and 12 bases lay outside the gene matches. The CDR3 extends over 14 amino acids. The CDR3 DNA reads TGCAGTGCTACCGGGACAGGGGGCAGCAGGGTAATCCACTTT. It specifies CSATGTGGSRVIHF.

The chain employs TRBV9 and TRBJ1-4; tentatively, D is TRBD1 (5 bases). Deletions cut 0 bases from V and 6 bases from J, with 9 bases between. The germline CDR1 and CDR2 sequences are SGDLS and YYNGEE. CDR3 length equals 14 residues. The CDR3 nucleotides are TGTGCCAGCAGCGTAGGGGACCAGTATGAAAAACTGTTTTTT. It translates to CASSVGDQYEKLFF.

This chain connects TRBV6-5 to TRBJ2-7; 9 bases are shared with TRBD2. CDR3 length: 17 amino acids. Per the germline V gene, CDR1 is MNHEY and CDR2 is SVGAGI. J was trimmed by 3 bases and V by 2 bases; bases with no gene match: 11. CDR3 sequence: CASSYKGREGPHYEQYF. The CDR3 region has the DNA TGTGCCAGCAGTTACAAAGGGCGGGAGGGCCCCCACTACGAGCAGTACTTC.

This clonotype has just a few counts. The genes are TRBV11-1 and TRBJ1-6; D may be TRBD1 (6 bases). The CDR3 contains 19 residues. In germline, CDR1 is SGHAT, CDR2 FQDESV (reference sequence). The V and J ends lost 1 base and 3 bases respectively, with 19 bases between them. CDR3 in amino acids: CASSLGSGGRGLYNSPLHF. CDR3 DNA: TGTGCCAGCAGCTTAGGGAGTGGGGGCAGGGGCCTCTATAATTCACCCCTCCACTTT.

This clonotype was observed a few times. The chain joins TRBV19 to TRBJ2-1; the D call may be TRBD1 or TRBD2 (5 bases each). This CDR3 has 17 amino acids. The ends were cut back, 5 bases at V and 6 bases at J, with 23 bases in the middle. Per germline, CDR1 LNHDA and CDR2 SQIVND (reference sequence). As DNA, the CDR3 is TGTGCCAGTAGTCACCTTTTCCCGGGACCAGAACTCAATGAGCAGTTCTTC. This sequence encodes CASSHLFPGPELNEQFF.

The chain has TRBV7-8 and TRBJ2-1; D remains unclear. The CDR3 has 11 residues. Trimming cost V 1 base and J 12 bases, with 7 bases left between them. CDR1 and CDR2 from the germline V gene are SGHVS and FQNEAQ. The chain's CDR3 is CASSLVFGQFF. The DNA for the CDR3 is TGTGCCAGCAGCTTAGTTTTCGGGCAGTTCTTC. Complete variable domain (other parts from reference TRBV7-8 and TRBJ2-1): GAGVSQSPRYKVAKRGQDVALRCDPISGHVSLFWYQQALGQGPEFLTYFQNEAQLDKSGLPSDRFFAERPEGSVSTLKIQRTQQEDSAVYLCASSLVFGQFFGPGTRLTVL.

This clonotype was picked up a small number of times. The chain recombines TRBV7-9 with TRBJ2-5, with a possible D match to TRBD1 (6 bases). Germline-derived CDR1 and CDR2 are SEHNR and FQNEAQ (reference sequence). V lost 1 base to trimming and J lost 3 bases, with 12 bases between them. The CDR3 loop spans 15 amino acids. CDR3 nucleotide sequence: TGTGCCAGCAGCTTAGTTAGGGACACGAAAGAGACCCAGTACTTC. The encoded protein is CASSLVRDTKETQYF. Supplemented by reference TRBV7-9 and TRBJ2-5, the full variable domain reads DTGVSQNPRHKITKRGQNVTFRCDPISEHNRLYWYRQTLGQGPEFLTYFQNEAQLEKSRLLSDRFSAERPKGSFSTLEIQRTEQGDSAMYLCASSLVRDTKETQYFGPGTRLLVL.

This clonotype was counted a few times. The chain links TRBV27 to TRBJ2-5; 10 nucleotides align to TRBD2. The CDR3 is 15 residues long. With 5 bases clipped from V and 5 bases from J, the junction kept 8 bases outside the gene matches. Germline V gene sequence: CDR1 MNHEY, CDR2 SMNVEV (reference sequence). CDR3 sequence reads: CASSTVAGGGETQYF. In DNA form, the CDR3 reads TGTGCCAGCAGTACGGTAGCGGGAGGAGGGGAGACCCAGTACTTC.

The CDR3 loop reads CASSEMVVAGNQPQHF. The CDR3 coding sequence is TGTGCCAGCAGTGAAATGGTAGTAGCTGGCAATCAGCCCCAGCATTTT. This chain joins TRBV6-1 and TRBJ1-5, with D unresolved. The CDR3 contains 16 residues. Per germline, CDR1 MNHNS and CDR2 SASEGT. The V end was cut by 2 bases, the J end by 2 bases, with 13 bases between.

The chain couples TRBV20-1 to TRBJ2-3, with 8 bases identical to TRBD2. The CDR3 is 15 amino acids. The ends lost 4 bases at V and 6 bases at J; junction bases unmatched: 12. The germline V gene encodes CDR1 DFQATT and CDR2 SNEGSKA (reference sequence). The CDR3 here is CSATWGSGGADTQYF. The CDR3 DNA is TGCAGTGCTACCTGGGGAAGCGGGGGAGCGGATACGCAGTATTTT.

This clonotype showed up just a few times. The chain has TRBV12-3 or TRBV12-4 and TRBJ1-4, with D possibly TRBD1 on 5 matching bases. The CDR3 contains 12 residues. The V and J ends lost 3 bases and 8 bases respectively, with 7 bases between them. The CDR3 loop is CASSFPGEKLFF. CDR3 nucleotide sequence: TGTGCCAGCAGTTTTCCAGGGGAAAAACTGTTTTTT.

This clonotype was counted only a few times. The chain has TRBV6-5 and TRBJ2-1; TRBD2 agrees at 10 bases. Germline CDR1 and CDR2: MNHEY and SVGAGI. Trimming at V came to 2 bases and at J to 6 bases, leaving 4 bases not matched to a gene. The CDR3 is 15 residues long. The CDR3 loop reads CASSYISSGSNEQFF. CDR3 coding DNA: TGTGCCAGCAGTTACATCTCTAGCGGGAGCAATGAGCAGTTCTTC.

The chain is built from TRBV20-1 and TRBJ1-1, with D possibly TRBD1 on 6 matching bases. Trimming took 6 bases from V and 4 from J, leaving 18 bases between them. This CDR3 has 14 residues. CDR1 and CDR2 from the germline V gene are DFQATT and SNEGSKA (reference sequence). The CDR3 region has the DNA TGCAGTGCCCCTTTTTGGACAGAAGGCACTGAAGCTTTCTTT. Translating gives CSAPFWTEGTEAFF.

The chain has TRBV4-2 and TRBJ2-3; no reliable D call. Germline CDR1 and CDR2: LGHNA and YNFKEQ. The CDR3 totals 13 residues. V was trimmed by 1 base and J by 2 bases, leaving 4 bases between them. The CDR3: CASSQGDTDTQYF. The CDR3 coding sequence is TGTGCCAGCAGCCAAGGCGACACAGATACGCAGTATTTT.